This T cell receptor beta chain was profiled in a study of T-cell memory formation after mild COVID-19. Study findings and constraints: CD4+ clones that contracted lay mainly in CM and EM; CD8+ ones lay in EMRA. Pre-infection memory already had some responding clones, implying cross-reactive memory joined.

TCRdb fed the 5' RACE reads into MiXCR, producing one record per CDR3 protein. The sample contains 95,000 to 110,000 distinct CDR3 sequences, around 14% of which appear only once. This clonotype was recorded a few times. The antigen is undetermined. This CDR3 has 15 amino acids. Trimming cost V 3 bases and J 3 bases, with 15 bases left between them. The germline CDR1 and CDR2 sequences are LGHNA and YSLEER. This receptor was taken from a young man who had mild COVID-19 (a few samples of this study predate the infection). Cell type and time point are not known. The sample consisted of PBMCs or a T cell subset sorted from them (not recorded which). J is TRBJ2-7 and V is TRBV4-3; D is possibly TRBD1 or TRBD2 (5 bases each). The CDR3 is CASSHLHGASYEQYF. CDR3 in DNA: TGCGCCAGCAGCCATCTCCACGGGGCTAGCTACGAGCAGTACTTC.